The 32 T cell receptor beta chains below all came from one sample that was sequenced in a study of blood T cells in healthy people across ages. Alongside a J-beta primer mix, a sample-barcoded 5' primer served in a second PCR lasting about 7 to 11 cycles. TCRdb analysed the 5' RACE reads with MiXCR anew, one entry per CDR3 protein. The sample shows some 1,000,000 distinct CDR3 sequences, roughly a quarter of them seen only once. The sample was also reused in another study, on T cells of mothers and their children.

The source material was blood. The receptors here all came from a girl aged 2 to 10 in good health.

This clonotype was detected only a few times. V is TRBV7-6 and J is TRBJ2-7, with 11 bases aligning to TRBD2. CDR1 and CDR2 (germline): SGHVS, FNYEAQ. The junction had 11 bases not matched to a gene; V was cut back by 1 base and J by 6 bases. This CDR3 has 17 residues. The CDR3 loop reads CASSLVIAGGTLAEQYF. The DNA of the CDR3 is TGTGCCAGCAGCTTAGTTATAGCGGGAGGGACGCTGGCCGAGCAGTACTTC.

This clonotype was detected a few times. This chain connects TRBV20-1 to TRBJ2-2, with 8 bases that match TRBD1. CDR1 is DFQATT and CDR2 is SNEGSKA in the germline V gene (reference sequence). This CDR3 spans 16 amino acids. V was pared by 3 bases and J by 4 bases, with 10 bases of the junction left unmatched. CDR3 DNA sequence: TGCAGTGCTAGGGGTGCCGGGACAGGATTCACCGGGGAGCTGTTTTTT. This translates into CSARGAGTGFTGELFF.

The V call is TRBV20-1, the J call TRBJ2-5; D might be TRBD2 (6 bases). The tail of the sequence fits TRBJ2-7 better, so the J call may be wrong. Germline values: CDR1 DFQATT, CDR2 SNEGSKA (reference sequence). The CDR3 extends over 15 amino acids. In DNA form, the CDR3 reads TGCAGTGCTCGGAGGGCGGTTGGGCCTCAATACGAGCAGTACTTC. Translating gives CSARRAVGPQYEQYF.

This chain joins TRBV20-1 and TRBJ2-5, with 8 nucleotides matching TRBD2. The J call is doubtful: the DNA matches TRBJ2-7 better. Germline CDR1 DFQATT, CDR2 SNEGSKA (reference sequence). This CDR3 spans 13 amino acids. This chain's CDR3 is CSATLAGSYEQYF. In nucleotides, the CDR3 is TGCAGTGCTACCCTAGCGGGCTCCTACGAGCAGTACTTC.

The chain combines TRBV6-2 or TRBV6-3 with TRBJ2-3; D possibly matches TRBD1 or TRBD2 (6 bases each). The V gene lost 8 bases and the J gene lost 4 bases, with 19 bases spanning the gap. The CDR3 length is 15 residues. In germline, CDR1 is MNHEY, CDR2 SVGEGT. CDR3 in DNA: TGTGCCAGCCGCCTAGGGGGGTACGAATCAGATACGCAGTATTTT. Translated, it gives CASRLGGYESDTQYF.

The J gene is TRBJ2-5, the V gene TRBV29-1; D remains ambiguous. The end of the DNA fits TRBJ2-1 better, so the J call may be wrong. The germline V gene has CDR1 SQVTM and CDR2 ANQGSEA. CDR3 length: 13 residues. The CDR3 loop is CSAIPRSGNEQFF. DNA for the CDR3: TGCAGCGCTATTCCGCGATCGGGCAATGAGCAGTTCTTC.

The table lists this clonotype with a few counts. The chain couples TRBV4-3 to TRBJ2-1; 10 positions agree with TRBD2. The V gene's germline CDR1 is LGHNA and CDR2 YSLEER. Unmatched junction bases numbered 9, after V lost 0 bases and J lost 7 bases. The CDR3 loop spans 17 amino acids. This chain's CDR3 is CASSQDLSSGGANEQFF. In nucleotides, the CDR3 is TGCGCCAGCAGCCAAGATCTGTCAAGCGGGGGGGCAAATGAGCAGTTCTTC.

V usage is TRBV5-1 and J usage is TRBJ2-5, with 8 positions matching TRBD1. There are 14 residues in the CDR3. Germline CDR1 is SGHRS and CDR2 is YFSETQ. V lost 5 bases and J lost 4; bases outside the gene matches: 7. The CDR3 reads CASRSGQALETQYF. In DNA form, the CDR3 reads TGCGCCAGCAGATCGGGACAGGCCCTAGAGACCCAGTACTTC.

The chain combines TRBV28 with TRBJ2-3; the match to TRBD2 covers 9 bases. Looked up from germline, CDR1 is MDHEN and CDR2 is SYDVKM. The CDR3 has 18 amino acids. J gave up 2 bases and V 1 base, and 10 bases lay outside the gene matches. The CDR3 loop is CASSLSAGGGVNTDTQYF. The CDR3, as DNA: TGTGCCAGCAGTTTATCGGCGGGAGGGGGGGTGAACACAGATACGCAGTATTTT.

The chain couples TRBV28 to TRBJ2-3; D unresolved. The germline gives CDR1 MDHEN, CDR2 SYDVKM. This CDR3 region has 13 residues. Trimming stripped 7 bases from V and 6 bases from J, with 14 bases between. The CDR3 spells CASTHANGDTQYF. The CDR3 bases are TGTGCCAGCACCCATGCAAATGGGGATACGCAGTATTTT. Full variable domain (missing parts from reference TRBV28 and TRBJ2-3): DVKVTQSSRYLVKRTGEKVFLECVQDMDHENMFWYRQDPGLGLRLIYFSYDVKMKEKGDIPEGYSVSREKKERFSLILESASTNQTSMYLCASTHANGDTQYFGPGTRLTVL.

The genes are TRBV6-5 and TRBJ1-1; D ambiguous. V lost 7 bases, J lost 2 bases, and 14 bases lay in between. Germline assignment: CDR1 MNHEY and CDR2 SVGAGI. This CDR3 is built from 14 residues. CDR3 region: CASTPLKENTEAFF. The CDR3 bases are TGTGCCAGCACCCCACTTAAGGAAAACACTGAAGCTTTCTTT.

This clonotype occurred a few times. The rearrangement joins TRBV29-1 to TRBJ1-2; weak D call: TRBD1 (5 bases). The V gene's germline CDR1 is SQVTM and CDR2 ANQGSEA. V lost 5 bases to trimming and J lost 4 bases, with 14 bases between them. The CDR3 has 13 amino acids. As DNA, the CDR3 is TGCAGCGTTTTCAGGGAGGTCGGCTATGGCTACACCTTC. It encodes CSVFREVGYGYTF.

A single count supports this clonotype. V usage is TRBV12-3 or TRBV12-4 and J usage is TRBJ2-5; 7 positions match TRBD1. The closer fit of TRBJ2-1 to the DNA end suggests the J call may be wrong. The CDR3 covers 14 residues. The DNA for the CDR3 is TGTGCCAGCACCTCGATCTCGACAGGGAATGAGCAGTTCTTC. Translation gives CASTSISTGNEQFF.

This clonotype turned up a few times. V usage is TRBV6-4 and J usage is TRBJ1-2; D is ambiguous. Trimming shortened V by 11 bases and J by 2 bases, and 15 bases separated the two germline ends. The CDR3 spans 13 residues. CDR1 and CDR2 (germline): MRHNA, SNTAGT. CDR3 region: CAAAPSFNYGYTF. Written as DNA, the CDR3 is TGTGCCGCAGCTCCCAGCTTCAACTATGGCTACACCTTC.

In this sample, this clonotype turned up a few times. This chain joins TRBV6-5 and TRBJ2-1; D gene ambiguous. Trimming removed 6 bases from V and 0 bases from J, with 12 bases in between. Per germline, CDR1 MNHEY and CDR2 SVGAGI. The CDR3 is 15 residues long. This CDR3 reads CASRTDGSSYNEQFF. The CDR3 DNA sequence: TGTGCCAGCAGAACAGACGGAAGCTCCTACAATGAGCAGTTCTTC.

V is TRBV27 and J is TRBJ2-5, with TRBD2 matching over 9 bases. Germline values: CDR1 MNHEY, CDR2 SMNVEV (reference sequence). This CDR3 comprises 15 residues. Trimming removed 2 bases from V and 4 bases from J; junction bases left unmatched: 5. The CDR3 DNA reads as TGTGCCAGCAGTTTAAGCGGGAGGAGGAGAGAGACCCAGTACTTC. The encoded protein is CASSLSGRRRETQYF.

This chain connects TRBV20-1 to TRBJ2-5; no clear D gene. This CDR3 is built from 13 residues. Trimming left V 6 bases short and J 8 bases short, with 19 bases between. Germline CDR1 and CDR2: DFQATT and SNEGSKA (reference sequence). CDR3 sequence reads: CSARLRADFTQYF. CDR3 DNA sequence: TGCAGTGCGAGGCTAAGGGCCGACTTTACCCAGTACTTC.

This clonotype has just a few counts. V usage is TRBV5-1 and J usage is TRBJ1-2, with D maybe TRBD1 (6 bases). Trimming shortened V by 3 bases and J by 6 bases, and 15 bases separated the two germline ends. The CDR3 has 14 residues. Germline CDR1 is SGHRS and CDR2 is YFSETQ. The CDR3 region has the DNA TGCGCCAGCAGCTGGGAACAGGGTCCCAATGGCTACACCTTC. Its protein is CASSWEQGPNGYTF.

The chain has TRBV7-2 and TRBJ2-6, with a possible D match to TRBD2 (6 bases). V lost 6 bases, J lost 4 bases, and 22 bases lay in between. The CDR3 contains 18 residues. Germline CDR1 and CDR2: SGHTA and FQGNSA. CDR3 DNA sequence: TGTGCCAGCAGGACCTCCGGGAGAGGGTTCGAAGGGGCCAACGTCCTGACTTTC. Amino acid sequence: CASRTSGRGFEGANVLTF.

The rearrangement uses TRBV5-1 and TRBJ2-1; no firm D call. The better agreement between TRBJ2-5 and the DNA end casts doubt on the J call. Per the germline V gene, CDR1 is SGHRS and CDR2 is YFSETQ. The CDR3 length is 12 residues. This chain's CDR3 is CASRDPVETQYF. CDR3 DNA: TGCGCCAGCCGAGACCCGGTGGAGACCCAGTACTTC.

V is TRBV3-1 and J is TRBJ2-4; D is perhaps TRBD2 (5 bases). The CDR3 extends over 15 amino acids. The germline gives CDR1 LGHDT, CDR2 YNNKEL (reference sequence). V was pared by 2 bases and J by 6 bases, with 14 bases between. The CDR3 loop reads CASSQNNIGVNIQYF. The CDR3 DNA reads as TGTGCCAGCAGCCAAAATAACATCGGGGTAAACATTCAGTACTTC.

The rearrangement joins TRBV6-6 to TRBJ1-4; tentative D call: TRBD1 (6 bases). The V gene lost 2 bases and the J gene lost 5 bases, with 9 bases spanning the gap. Germline V lookup: CDR1 MNHNY, CDR2 SVGAGI (reference sequence). This CDR3 is built from 14 residues. CDR3 DNA: TGTGCCAGCAGTTACGGCCAGGGGAATGAAAAACTGTTTTTT. Translating it yields CASSYGQGNEKLFF.

The J gene is TRBJ2-5, the V gene TRBV11-2; 7 bases line up with TRBD1. CDR3 length equals 16 residues. V lost 3 bases and J lost 5; bases outside the gene matches: 12. Germline V CDR1 and CDR2: SGHAT, FQNNGV. CDR3 in amino acids: CASSLGPTGWEETQYF. CDR3 nucleotide sequence: TGTGCCAGCAGCTTGGGCCCGACAGGGTGGGAGGAGACCCAGTACTTC.

This clonotype was detected only a few times. V gene TRBV5-1 combines with J gene TRBJ2-5; D is undetermined. The V end lost 2 bases, the J end lost 1 base, and 9 bases lay between the germline ends. In germline, CDR1 is SGHRS, CDR2 YFSETQ. CDR3 length: 14 amino acids. CDR3 coding DNA: TGCGCCAGCAGCTTTCCGAGTGGCCAAGAGACCCAGTACTTC. Residues: CASSFPSGQETQYF.

The V call is TRBV7-2, the J call TRBJ2-3; tentative D call: TRBD2 (6 bases). The V and J ends lost 3 bases and 8 bases respectively, with 9 bases between them. This CDR3 contains 12 residues. In germline, CDR1 is SGHTA, CDR2 FQGNSA. CDR3 coding DNA: TGTGCCAGCAGCTTCCTGGGGGGTACGCAGTATTTT. It yields the protein CASSFLGGTQYF.

The chain recombines TRBV19 with TRBJ2-3, with D unresolved. CDR3 size: 13 residues. V gave up 9 bases and J gave up 2 bases, with 12 bases separating them. Germline CDR1 LNHDA, CDR2 SQIVND (reference sequence). CDR3 coding DNA: TGTGCCAGCATGACCCAACACACAGATACGCAGTATTTT. It encodes CASMTQHTDTQYF. Looking up the rest from reference TRBV19 and TRBJ2-3 gives the full variable domain: DGGITQSPKYLFRKEGQNVTLSCEQNLNHDAMYWYRQDPGQGLRLIYYSQIVNDFQKGDIAEGYSVSREKKESFPLTVTSAQKNPTAFYLCASMTQHTDTQYFGPGTRLTVL.

This clonotype was counted a few times. This chain connects TRBV7-9 to TRBJ2-7, with 11 bases aligning to TRBD1. The CDR3 contains 15 residues. V was pared by 1 base and J by 8 bases, with 7 bases of the junction left unmatched. Germline V lookup: CDR1 SEHNR, CDR2 FQNEAQ (reference sequence). The CDR3 DNA follows: TGTGCCAGCAGCTTAGACCCCGGACAGGGGGCTAAGCAGTACTTC. Protein: CASSLDPGQGAKQYF.

This clonotype was seen more than once but under ten times. The chain uses TRBV6-6 and TRBJ2-7; D is uncertain. Germline V lookup: CDR1 MNHNY, CDR2 SVGAGI (reference sequence). The ends were cut back, 2 bases at V and 7 bases at J, with 18 bases in the middle. The CDR3 spans 15 residues. The DNA of the CDR3 is TGTGCCAGCAGTTACGCGACCGGCGGTGCGTCGGAGCAGTACTTC. Amino acid sequence: CASSYATGGASEQYF.

The genes are TRBV6-6 and TRBJ1-1, with D perhaps matching TRBD1 (6 bases). The CDR3 length is 14 residues. Trimming pared 5 bases from V and 5 bases from J, leaving 15 bases between. The V gene's germline CDR1 is MNHNY and CDR2 SVGAGI (reference sequence). DNA of the CDR3: TGTGCCAGCAGTCAACCGATTACAGGGACTGAAGCTTTCTTT. Amino acid sequence: CASSQPITGTEAFF.

This chain links TRBV6-5 with TRBJ1-2; 12 bases fit TRBD1. The CDR3 has 14 amino acids. Germline V gene sequence: CDR1 MNHEY, CDR2 SVGAGI. V lost 2 bases and J lost 8; bases outside the gene matches: 3. For the CDR3, the DNA is TGTGCCAGCAGTTACGGGACAGGGGGCATAGGCTACACCTTC. Translation gives CASSYGTGGIGYTF.

V is TRBV7-3 and J is TRBJ1-2; D is unresolved. The V end lost 1 base, the J end lost 8 bases, and 11 bases lay between the germline ends. CDR3 size: 13 residues. Germline V lookup: CDR1 SGHTA, CDR2 FQGTGA. In DNA, the CDR3 is TGTGCCAGCAGCTTAATCCCCACGGGGGGCTACACCTTC. Translating it yields CASSLIPTGGYTF.

This clonotype showed up many times. The CDR3 DNA sequence: TGTGCCAGTAGTACGGGGGGGAGCTCCTACAATGAGCAGTTCTTC. It yields the protein CASSTGGSSYNEQFF. This chain links TRBV19 with TRBJ2-1; the match to TRBD2 covers 8 bases. The CDR3 totals 15 residues. V lost 4 bases, J lost 0 bases, and 2 bases stayed unmatched. Germline V gene lookup returns CDR1 LNHDA and CDR2 SQIVND (reference sequence).